The 10 T cell receptor beta chains presented below share a single source sample, sequenced in a study of blood T cell repertoires in COVID-19. Assay used: immunoSEQ multiplex PCR; TCRdb lists only in-frame clones, some missing. The table includes over 350,000 clones, more than 85% detected once. Material: peripheral blood. The receptors derive from a woman between 25 and 40 years old with acute or convalescent COVID-19.

The rearrangement uses TRBV19 and TRBJ1-1, with TRBD1 matching 8 bases. With V trimmed by 5 bases and J by 7 bases, 6 bases remained unmatched. The CDR3 has 13 residues. The V gene's germline CDR1 is LNHDA and CDR2 SQIVND (reference sequence). CDR3 nucleotides: TGTGCCAGTAGTTCCCAGGGGGCCCTTGAAGCTTTCTTT. This gives the protein CASSSQGALEAFF.

The chain has TRBV27 and TRBJ1-6, with 8 bases lining up with TRBD1. With V trimmed by 2 bases and J by 6 bases, 9 bases remained unmatched. The CDR3 has 17 amino acids. Germline V CDR1 and CDR2: MNHEY, SMNVEV (reference sequence). The CDR3: CASSLGGQGWLNSPLHF. The CDR3 DNA reads TGTGCCAGCAGTTTAGGAGGACAGGGTTGGCTTAATTCACCCCTCCACTTT.

This sequence joins TRBV5-6 and TRBJ2-1, with D perhaps TRBD1 (5 bases). Germline V CDR1 and CDR2: SGHDT, YYEEEE. The germline V and J ends were trimmed by 4 bases and 4 bases, with 12 bases remaining between them. CDR3 length: 14 residues. The DNA for the CDR3 is TGTGCCAGCAGCCAGGGCCCCACTTACAATGAGCAGTTCTTC. Translated: CASSQGPTYNEQFF.

The rearrangement uses TRBV2 and TRBJ1-3; no reliable D call. CDR3 size: 16 residues. Germline values: CDR1 SNHLY, CDR2 FYNNEI. V lost 7 bases and J 2 bases, leaving 18 bases between the germline ends. CDR3 amino acids: CASKGMREIPGNTIYF. The CDR3 DNA sequence: TGTGCCAGCAAGGGTATGAGGGAAATACCTGGAAACACCATATATTTT.

This clone appeared a single time. V usage is TRBV6-5 and J usage is TRBJ2-7; D may be TRBD1 (8 bases). V was pared by 0 bases and J by 2 bases, with 11 bases between. From germline, CDR1 is MNHEY and CDR2 SVGAGI. This CDR3 contains 15 residues. CDR3 nucleotide sequence: TGTGCCAGCAGTTACTCACAGGGGGGGACCTACGAGCAGTACTTC. It encodes CASSYSQGGTYEQYF.

This chain joins TRBV3-1 (or the pseudogene TRBV3-2) and TRBJ2-5; 8 bases match TRBD1. The J segment lost 5 bases and the V segment lost 3 bases, leaving 2 bases of the junction unmatched. Germline V gene sequence: CDR1 LGHDT, CDR2 YNNKEL (reference sequence). The CDR3 spans 13 residues. This CDR3 reads CASSHRGRETQYF. CDR3 in DNA: TGTGCCAGCAGCCACAGGGGGCGGGAGACCCAGTACTTC.

The chain uses TRBV19 and TRBJ1-2, with 8 bases aligning to TRBD1. Germline V lookup: CDR1 LNHDA, CDR2 SQIVND (reference sequence). V dropped 6 bases and J dropped 2; count of bases not matched to a gene: 5. The CDR3 runs 14 residues. The CDR3 DNA is TGTGCCAGTAGGGGACAGGCGACGAACTATGGCTACACCTTC. Residues: CASRGQATNYGYTF.

This chain connects TRBV11-3 to TRBJ1-1, with D perhaps TRBD1 (5 bases). The CDR3 is made up of 13 amino acids. CDR1 and CDR2 (germline): SGHNT, YENEEA. The V end was cut by 5 bases, the J end by 7 bases, with 14 bases between. The DNA of the CDR3 is TGTGCCAGCAGCCTGCAGGGCGCCAGTGAAGCTTTCTTT. Translated, it gives CASSLQGASEAFF.

Concerning this clone: This sample includes further DNA sequences coding for the same CDR3. The chain uses TRBV5-4 and TRBJ1-4, with 9 bases matching TRBD1. CDR1 is SGHNT and CDR2 is YYREEE in the germline V gene (reference sequence). The CDR3 has 14 amino acids. The trim removed 5 bases at V and 6 bases at J, leaving 5 bases unmatched. The CDR3 coding sequence is TGTGCCAGCAGTTCTACAGGGGGCGATGAAAAACTGTTTTTT. It yields the protein CASSSTGGDEKLFF.

The genes are TRBV7-9 and TRBJ2-1; 7 nucleotides match TRBD1. This CDR3 region has 19 residues. Trimming removed 4 bases from V and 0 bases from J; junction bases left unmatched: 15. CDR1 is SEHNR and CDR2 is FQNEAQ in the germline V gene (reference sequence). The CDR3 nucleotides are TGTGCCAGCAGCTCCGGGACAGCATCGGTCTTCAGCTCCTACAATGAGCAGTTCTTC. Translation: CASSSGTASVFSSYNEQFF.